This T cell receptor (beta chain) originates from a study of blood T cell repertoires in COVID-19. Overall study context: Samples taken during acute and convalescent COVID-19 were collected in the United States, Italy and Spain. T cells, B-cell-depleted T cells, or PBMCs supplied cDNA or gDNA.

In the study's own analysis: Cell counts per sample came from amplifying reference gene primers. This table comes from immunoSEQ multiplex PCR, and its TCRdb copy is limited to in-frame clones, with some not included. V and J calls and clone size are those listed in that table; D and trimming were worked out from the DNA. There are about 220,000 clones in the sample; about four fifths occur only once, and less than 4% lies in the top ten. The CDR3 covers 14 residues. The V and J ends lost 1 base and 10 bases respectively, with 16 bases between them. Germline V CDR1 and CDR2: LGHDT, YNNKEL (reference sequence).

This chain links TRBV3-1 (or the pseudogene TRBV3-2) with TRBJ1-1; the D gene is possibly TRBD1 (5 bases). The receptor was isolated from an elderly woman with acute or convalescent COVID-19. The sequencing sample was made of peripheral blood. CDR3 amino acids: CASSQVIRTGGAFF. The CDR3 bases are TGTGCCAGCAGCCAAGTTATCCGGACGGGGGGAGCTTTCTTT.